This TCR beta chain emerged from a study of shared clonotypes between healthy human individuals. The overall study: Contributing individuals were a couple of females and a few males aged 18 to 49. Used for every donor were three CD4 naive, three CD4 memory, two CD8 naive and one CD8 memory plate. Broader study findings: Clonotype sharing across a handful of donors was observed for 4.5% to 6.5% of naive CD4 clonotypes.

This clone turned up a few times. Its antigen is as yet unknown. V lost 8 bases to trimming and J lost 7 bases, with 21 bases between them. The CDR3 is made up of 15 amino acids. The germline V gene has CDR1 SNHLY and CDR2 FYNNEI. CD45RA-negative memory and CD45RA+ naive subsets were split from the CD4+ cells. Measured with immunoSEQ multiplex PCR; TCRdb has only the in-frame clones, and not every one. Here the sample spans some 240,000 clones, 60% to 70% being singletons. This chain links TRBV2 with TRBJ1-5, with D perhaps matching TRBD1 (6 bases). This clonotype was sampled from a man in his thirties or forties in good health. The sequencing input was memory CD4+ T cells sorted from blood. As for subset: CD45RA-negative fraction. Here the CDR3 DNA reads TGTGCCAGCGGGTCGGTGGGGGGCGCTTCGCAGCCCCAGCATTTT. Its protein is CASGSVGGASQPQHF.